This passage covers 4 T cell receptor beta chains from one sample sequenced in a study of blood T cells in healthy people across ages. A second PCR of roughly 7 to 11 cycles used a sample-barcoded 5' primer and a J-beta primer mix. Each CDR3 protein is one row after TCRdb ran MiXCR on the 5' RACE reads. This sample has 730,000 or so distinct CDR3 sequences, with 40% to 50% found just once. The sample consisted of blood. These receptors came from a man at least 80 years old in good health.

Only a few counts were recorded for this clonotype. CDR3 nucleotide sequence: TGTGCTAGTGGTTCCCCGACGAACTCCTACGAGCAGTACTTC. Encoded protein: CASGSPTNSYEQYF. V gene TRBV12-5 combines with J gene TRBJ2-7; D ambiguous. The CDR3 has 14 residues. Germline V gives CDR1 LGHNT, CDR2 FRNRAP. Trimming removed 4 bases from V and 0 bases from J, with 10 bases in between.

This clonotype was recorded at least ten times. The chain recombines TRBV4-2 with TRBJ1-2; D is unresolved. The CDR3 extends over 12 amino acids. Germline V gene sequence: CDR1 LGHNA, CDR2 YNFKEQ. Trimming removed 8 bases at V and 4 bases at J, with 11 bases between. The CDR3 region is CASGNNLYGYTF. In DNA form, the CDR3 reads TGTGCCAGCGGGAATAATCTCTATGGCTACACCTTC.

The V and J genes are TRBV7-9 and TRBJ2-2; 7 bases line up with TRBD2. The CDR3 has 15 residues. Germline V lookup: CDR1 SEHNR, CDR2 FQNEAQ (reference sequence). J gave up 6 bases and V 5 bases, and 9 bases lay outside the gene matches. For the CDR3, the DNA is TGTGCCAGCAGCCCATGGGGGGGTGCTGCCGGGGAGCTGTTTTTT. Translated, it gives CASSPWGGAAGELFF.

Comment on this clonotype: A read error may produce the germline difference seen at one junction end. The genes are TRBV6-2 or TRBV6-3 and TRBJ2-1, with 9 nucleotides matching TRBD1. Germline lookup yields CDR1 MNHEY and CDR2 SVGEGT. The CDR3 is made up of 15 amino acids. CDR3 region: CACSAGTGLHNEQFF. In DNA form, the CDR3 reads TGTGCCTGCAGTGCCGGGACAGGGTTGCACAATGAGCAGTTCTTC.